This T cell receptor beta chain was retrieved from a study of T cells expressing NK-cell markers. Across the whole study: Sequencing of TCR beta repertoires drew on sorted CD3+CD56+NKG2C+, CD3+CD56+NKG2C- and CD3+CD56-NKG2C+ T cells. Broader study findings: It remained uncertain whether the expanded NKG2C+ T cell clones were specific for HCMV antigens.

TCRdb reanalyzed the 5' RACE reads, giving one entry per CDR3 protein sequence and no DNA. The specimen's table records about 150,000 distinct CDR3 sequences. Turning to this clonotype: Its target is not known.

This clonotype was obtained from a woman in her 50s in good health. Specimen: blood T cells: a sorted CD56 or NKG2C T cell subset, CD4+ or CD8+ T cells, or bulk PBMC T cells (not recorded which).

The CDR3 is CASSPGRAIQETQYF. This chain uses TRBV7-6 with TRBJ2-5; the TRBD2 assignment by TCRdb is unverifiable without DNA. Germline V CDR1 and CDR2: SGHVS, FNYEAQ. CDR3 length: 15 residues.